These 22 T cell receptor beta chains came from one sample sequenced in a study of control samples from healthy donors and cancer patients. The method was immunoSEQ multiplex PCR; TCRdb's version includes in-frame clones alone and lacks a portion of them. The profile shows tens of thousands of clones, approximately 94% of them singletons. Sequencing used blood. The origin of the receptors is a woman under 30 in good health.

The chain uses TRBV5-5 and TRBJ2-6, with no clear D. Between the trimmed V and J ends, which lost 7 bases and 7 bases, there was a span of 9 bases. The CDR3 totals 12 residues. From germline, CDR1 is SGHKS and CDR2 YYEKEE (reference sequence). The CDR3, as DNA: TGTGCCAGCCAAACTTATGCCAACGTCCTGACTTTC. Translation: CASQTYANVLTF.

The chain carries TRBV2 and TRBJ1-2, with D maybe TRBD1 (6 bases). V dropped 5 bases and J dropped 3 bases, with 16 bases sitting between them. Germline values: CDR1 SNHLY, CDR2 FYNNEI. The CDR3 consists of 15 residues. CDR3 amino acids: CASSPNPGTHYGYTF. The DNA of the CDR3 is TGTGCCAGCAGTCCCAACCCCGGGACACACTATGGCTACACCTTC.

The rearrangement joins TRBV7-9 to TRBJ1-4; TRBD1 matches 8 bases. Germline trimming cut 1 base from V and 7 bases from J; bases unmatched to any gene: 8. This CDR3 spans 16 amino acids. From germline, CDR1 is SEHNR and CDR2 FQNEAQ (reference sequence). The CDR3 region is CASSLEGGTGGEKLFF. CDR3 DNA: TGTGCCAGCAGCTTAGAAGGGGGGACAGGAGGTGAAAAACTGTTTTTT.

The rearrangement joins TRBV7-2 to TRBJ1-1, with 8 bases lining up with TRBD1. The germline V gene encodes CDR1 SGHTA and CDR2 FQGNSA. The CDR3 is 16 amino acids. Trimming at V came to 5 bases and at J to 0 bases, leaving 8 bases not matched to a gene. Here the CDR3 reads CASSPRQGRMNTEAFF. CDR3 DNA sequence: TGTGCCAGCAGCCCTCGACAGGGGAGAATGAACACTGAAGCTTTCTTT.

This chain links TRBV12-3 or TRBV12-4 with TRBJ1-6, with D unresolved. The CDR3 loop spans 13 amino acids. The germline V and J ends were trimmed by 5 bases and 4 bases, with 6 bases remaining between them. The CDR3 DNA reads as TGTGCCAGCAGTGCTGGGTATAATTCACCCCTCCACTTT. Its translation is CASSAGYNSPLHF.

Comments on this clone: Within the sample, other DNA sequences also encode this same CDR3. This sequence joins TRBV6-4 and TRBJ2-3; possible D gene TRBD1, 5 bases. V lost 0 bases, J lost 1 base, and 14 bases lay in between. CDR1 and CDR2 (germline): MRHNA, SNTAGT. The CDR3 sequence is 17 residues long. The CDR3 nucleotides are TGTGCCAGCAGTGACTCGGGTGGTGGGGCTGGCACAGATACGCAGTATTTT. Protein product: CASSDSGGGAGTDTQYF.

This chain uses TRBV5-1 with TRBJ2-1; D gene uncertain. Trimming took 4 bases from V and 9 from J, leaving 11 bases between them. The CDR3 is 12 residues long. CDR1 is SGHRS, CDR2 YFSETQ, per germline. The CDR3: CASSPGKTEQFF. CDR3 bases: TGCGCCAGCAGCCCTGGCAAGACTGAGCAGTTCTTC.

The chain has TRBV2 and TRBJ2-5; D unresolved. CDR1 is SNHLY, CDR2 FYNNEI, per germline. The CDR3 covers 16 residues. V lost 0 bases, J lost 2 bases, and 13 bases lay in between. The CDR3 coding sequence is TGTGCCAGCAGTGAAGCAAATTTTGCCAGGCAAGAGACCCAGTACTTC. It codes for CASSEANFARQETQYF.

The chain employs TRBV7-8 and TRBJ2-7; 11 nucleotides line up with TRBD1. Germline assignment: CDR1 SGHVS and CDR2 FQNEAQ. The CDR3 has 14 amino acids. With V trimmed by 5 bases and J by 6 bases, 6 bases remained unmatched. CDR3 DNA: TGTGCCAGCAGCCACCGGGACAGGGGGGGCGAGCAGTACTTC. It translates to CASSHRDRGGEQYF.

The chain has TRBV27 and TRBJ1-5; D gene uncertain. V was cut by 8 bases and J by 6 bases, with 11 bases left in between. There are 12 residues in the CDR3. Germline CDR1 reads MNHEY; CDR2 reads SMNVEV (reference sequence). The CDR3 DNA follows: TGTGCCAGCCGCCCTCGTGTTCAGCCCCAGCATTTT. This translates into CASRPRVQPQHF.

This chain joins TRBV7-2 and TRBJ2-3; possible D gene TRBD1, 5 bases. Deletions cut 3 bases from V and 1 base from J, with 11 bases between. Germline V gene lookup returns CDR1 SGHTA and CDR2 FQGNSA. The CDR3 sequence is 15 residues long. The CDR3 loop reads CASSFPGAGTDTQYF. In DNA, the CDR3 is TGTGCCAGCAGCTTTCCTGGGGCGGGCACAGATACGCAGTATTTT.

V usage is TRBV7-8 and J usage is TRBJ2-3; unclear D gene. The CDR3 is 13 residues long. Germline V gene sequence: CDR1 SGHVS, CDR2 FQNEAQ. Trimming took off 5 bases at V and 0 bases at J, with 6 bases between the two ends. The CDR3 DNA reads as TGTGCCAGCAGCGCAGCTAGCACAGATACGCAGTATTTT. Residues: CASSAASTDTQYF.

The gene calls are TRBV7-9 and TRBJ2-5; D is undetermined. The germline CDR1 and CDR2 sequences are SEHNR and FQNEAQ (reference sequence). CDR3 length: 14 residues. The V gene lost 0 bases and the J gene lost 5 bases, with 10 bases spanning the gap. The chain's CDR3 is CASSLAKGGETQYF. The CDR3 DNA is TGTGCCAGCAGCTTAGCTAAGGGTGGGGAGACCCAGTACTTC. The full variable domain, its missing parts supplied by reference TRBV7-9 and TRBJ2-5, is DTGVSQNPRHKITKRGQNVTFRCDPISEHNRLYWYRQTLGQGPEFLTYFQNEAQLEKSRLLSDRFSAERPKGSFSTLEIQRTEQGDSAMYLCASSLAKGGETQYFGPGTRLLVL.

V and J are TRBV16 and TRBJ1-5, with unresolved D. This CDR3 is built from 16 residues. The germline V and J ends were trimmed by 4 bases and 2 bases, with 15 bases remaining between them. Germline lookup yields CDR1 KGHSY and CDR2 FQNENV. This CDR3 is CASSPFEESGNQPQHF. CDR3 DNA sequence: TGTGCCAGCAGCCCCTTTGAGGAATCGGGCAATCAGCCCCAGCATTTT.

V is TRBV5-4 and J is TRBJ1-5; no reliable D call. This CDR3 comprises 17 residues. Looked up from germline, CDR1 is SGHNT and CDR2 is YYREEE (reference sequence). V was trimmed by 0 bases and J by 2 bases, leaving 15 bases between them. The CDR3 loop reads CASSLEGGTLGNQPQHF. CDR3 DNA sequence: TGTGCCAGCAGCTTGGAGGGCGGCACACTGGGCAATCAGCCCCAGCATTTT.

The chain couples TRBV2 to TRBJ2-2; 7 bases fit TRBD1. The junction had 9 bases not matched to a gene; V was cut back by 6 bases and J by 5 bases. The CDR3 loop spans 15 amino acids. Germline V gene sequence: CDR1 SNHLY, CDR2 FYNNEI. In DNA, the CDR3 is TGTGCCAGCAGCCCTTTAGACAGGGAGACCGGGGAGCTGTTTTTT. It translates to CASSPLDRETGELFF. Together with reference TRBV2 and TRBJ2-2, the CDR3 gives the full variable domain: EPEVTQTPSHQVTQMGQEVILRCVPISNHLYFYWYRQILGQKVEFLVSFYNNEISEKSEIFDDQFSVERPDGSNFTLKIRSTKLEDSAMYFCASSPLDRETGELFFGEGSRLTVL.

The chain is built from TRBV6-6 and TRBJ1-3, with unresolved D. CDR1 is MNHNY, CDR2 SVGAGI, per germline (reference sequence). Trimming left V 0 bases short and J 0 bases short, with 9 bases between. The CDR3 loop spans 16 amino acids. Here the CDR3 reads CASSYSTAFSGNTIYF. The CDR3 DNA is TGTGCCAGCAGTTACTCTACGGCGTTCTCTGGAAACACCATATATTTT.

This clone occurred a few times. This CDR3 reads CASSLTQTGELFF. CDR3 nucleotides: TGTGCCAGCAGCTTAACCCAGACCGGGGAGCTGTTTTTT. V and J are TRBV7-9 and TRBJ2-2; D is unresolved. Trimming pared 2 bases from V and 5 bases from J, leaving 6 bases between. Germline CDR1 reads SEHNR; CDR2 reads FQNEAQ (reference sequence). The CDR3 covers 13 residues.

This sequence joins TRBV10-3 and TRBJ2-1, with 8 bases identical to TRBD2. V gave up 2 bases and J gave up 9 bases; unmatched junction bases: 6. This CDR3 has 14 residues. Germline loops: CDR1 ENHRY, CDR2 SYGVKD. Here the CDR3 DNA reads TGTGCCATCAGTGAGACTAGCGGCCTACTTGAGCAGTTCTTC. This codes for CAISETSGLLEQFF.

The chain employs TRBV4-2 and TRBJ2-3, with 11 bases identical to TRBD2. Unmatched junction bases numbered 8, after V lost 0 bases and J lost 6 bases. CDR1 and CDR2 from the germline V gene are LGHNA and YNFKEQ. This CDR3 contains 17 residues. The CDR3 protein is CASSQEGSGGAGDTQYF. The CDR3 DNA follows: TGTGCCAGCAGCCAAGAGGGTAGCGGGGGGGCGGGCGATACGCAGTATTTT.

The chain carries TRBV27 and TRBJ1-2; D might be TRBD1 (5 bases). Trimming took 5 bases from V and 6 from J, leaving 16 bases between them. CDR1 MNHEY and CDR2 SMNVEV come from the germline V gene (reference sequence). The CDR3 has 14 amino acids. The DNA for the CDR3 is TGTGCCAGCAGTCCTCAGGTGGGGGACCATGGCTACACCTTC. Translation: CASSPQVGDHGYTF.

The V call is TRBV6-4, the J call TRBJ2-3, with 13 bases matching TRBD2. CDR3 size: 17 residues. Looked up from germline, CDR1 is MRHNA and CDR2 is SNTAGT. The ends lost 0 bases at V and 5 bases at J; junction bases unmatched: 5. The DNA for the CDR3 is TGTGCCAGCAGTGACTCGGCCGGACTAGCGGGAGTAGATACGCAGTATTTT. It codes for CASSDSAGLAGVDTQYF.